The 31 T cell receptor beta chains presented below share a single source sample, sequenced in a study of beta chain features in type 1 diabetes. Sequencing targeted expressed TCRB transcripts, as all isolated RNA had been reverse transcribed. Clones were sequenced by immunoSEQ multiplex PCR, and TCRdb holds only the in-frame ones, with some missing. The sample yields 200,000 to 250,000 clones, about 63% seen once. The material sequenced was naive CD4+ T cells from blood. Receptors were obtained from a man younger than 40 in good health.

The CDR3 DNA is TGCAGTGCAGGCTACGAGCAGTACTTC. Translated, it gives CSAGYEQYF. The chain combines TRBV20-1 with TRBJ2-7; the D is unclear. CDR1 is DFQATT and CDR2 is SNEGSKA in the germline V gene (reference sequence). This CDR3 is built from 9 residues. Trimming pared 6 bases from V and 3 bases from J, leaving 3 bases between.

The V and J genes are TRBV29-1 and TRBJ2-1; the D gene is possibly TRBD2 (6 bases). The CDR3 loop spans 14 amino acids. Trimming pared 4 bases from V and 7 bases from J, leaving 17 bases between. CDR1 and CDR2 from the germline V gene are SQVTM and ANQGSEA. The CDR3 DNA reads as TGCAGCGTTGCCGCTAGCGCGGGTCAGAATGAGCAGTTCTTC. Its protein is CSVAASAGQNEQFF.

The CDR3 region is CASSLGRLAGVNEQFF. The CDR3 DNA reads TGTGCCAGCAGCTTAGGAAGGCTAGCGGGAGTTAATGAGCAGTTCTTC. V is TRBV7-2 and J is TRBJ2-1, with 10 nucleotides matching TRBD2. Germline assignment: CDR1 SGHTA and CDR2 FQGNSA. V lost 1 base, J lost 7 bases, and 7 bases stayed unmatched. This CDR3 contains 16 residues.

J is TRBJ2-1 and V is TRBV4-2, with 10 bases aligning to TRBD2. The CDR3 has 17 amino acids. Germline loops: CDR1 LGHNA, CDR2 YNFKEQ. J lost 9 bases, V lost 1 base, and 12 bases had no gene match. The CDR3 sequence: CASSQVPLSGGAREQFF. CDR3 DNA: TGTGCCAGCAGCCAAGTTCCTCTAAGCGGGGGGGCCCGTGAGCAGTTCTTC.

The V gene is TRBV5-1, the J gene TRBJ2-1; possible D gene TRBD1, 6 bases. V lost 5 bases and J lost 1, with 10 bases in between. Germline V gives CDR1 SGHRS, CDR2 YFSETQ. The CDR3 extends over 14 amino acids. The DNA for the CDR3 is TGCGCCAGCAGTAGAGGGGGTTCCTACAATGAGCAGTTCTTC. Translated, it gives CASSRGGSYNEQFF.

This clone occurred a few times. The chain is built from TRBV7-2 and TRBJ2-3, with D possibly TRBD2 on 6 matching bases. Trimming stripped 5 bases from V and 0 bases from J, with 12 bases between. The length of the CDR3 is 15 residues. Germline CDR1 and CDR2: SGHTA and FQGNSA. For the CDR3, the DNA is TGTGCCAGCAGCCGACTAGGAGAAAGCACAGATACGCAGTATTTT. Its protein product is CASSRLGESTDTQYF.

This clone turned up a few times. The sample holds other DNA sequences that translate to the same CDR3. CDR3 sequence: CAWTTGSSYEQYF. The CDR3 nucleotides are TGTGCCTGGACGACAGGGAGCTCCTACGAGCAGTACTTC. This rearrangement joins TRBV30 to TRBJ2-7; 7 nucleotides align to TRBD1. The CDR3 is 13 amino acids. Germline-derived CDR1 and CDR2 are GTSNPN and SVGIG (reference sequence). With V trimmed by 4 bases and J by 0 bases, 3 bases remained unmatched.

This clone was picked up one time. The chain uses TRBV20-1 and TRBJ1-1; TRBD1 matches at 10 bases. CDR3 length: 10 residues. Germline V gives CDR1 DFQATT, CDR2 SNEGSKA (reference sequence). V gave up 3 bases and J gave up 11 bases; unmatched junction bases: 0. CDR3 bases: TGCAGTGCTAGGGGACAGGGGGCTTTCTTT. Translating it yields CSARGQGAFF.

The chain is built from TRBV2 and TRBJ2-7, with 8 nucleotides matching TRBD1. CDR1 and CDR2 (germline): SNHLY, FYNNEI. Trimming took 7 bases from V and 3 from J; bases not matched to a gene: 2. The CDR3 is made up of 12 amino acids. The CDR3 protein is CASTDRGYEQYF. CDR3 in DNA: TGTGCCAGCACCGACAGGGGCTACGAGCAGTACTTC.

This clone was counted only a few times. The chain employs TRBV30 and TRBJ2-4; D may correspond to TRBD1 or TRBD2 (5 bases each). Germline assignment: CDR1 GTSNPN and CDR2 SVGIG (reference sequence). With 4 bases removed from V and 8 bases from J, the gap between germline ends came to 12 bases. The CDR3 contains 12 residues. CDR3 region: CAWTGSHDIQYF. The DNA of the CDR3 is TGTGCCTGGACAGGGAGCCACGACATTCAGTACTTC.

The rearrangement joins TRBV29-1 to TRBJ1-4, with 12 bases lining up with TRBD1. With V trimmed by 4 bases and J by 7 bases, 7 bases remained unmatched. CDR3 length equals 15 residues. Germline CDR1 and CDR2: SQVTM and ANQGSEA. Here the CDR3 DNA reads TGCAGCGTTGCCCGCGGGACAGGGGGCGGTGAAAAACTGTTTTTT. This codes for CSVARGTGGGEKLFF.

In this sample, this clone turned up a few times. Here the CDR3 reads CASKLSGELFF. CDR3 DNA sequence: TGTGCCAGCAAGTTGTCCGGGGAGCTGTTTTTT. The chain couples TRBV2 to TRBJ2-2, with no clear D. The germline V and J ends were trimmed by 7 bases and 6 bases, with 6 bases remaining between them. Per the germline V gene, CDR1 is SNHLY and CDR2 is FYNNEI. This CDR3 comprises 11 residues.

J is TRBJ2-1 and V is TRBV25-1; perhaps TRBD2 as D (7 bases). The CDR3 contains 16 residues. With 3 bases removed from V and 0 bases from J, the gap between germline ends came to 12 bases. The germline CDR1 and CDR2 sequences are MGHDK and SYGVNS. The CDR3 protein is CASSEGGRSSYNEQFF. CDR3 nucleotide sequence: TGTGCCAGCAGTGAGGGGGGGCGTAGCTCCTACAATGAGCAGTTCTTC.

This clone was seen a handful of times. J is TRBJ2-3 and V is TRBV6-5; maybe TRBD2 (5 bases). From germline, CDR1 is MNHEY and CDR2 SVGAGI. V lost 6 bases to trimming and J lost 2 bases, with 15 bases between them. The CDR3 extends over 15 amino acids. The CDR3 DNA reads TGTGCCAGCAGGGGCACTCGGGGAGCCACAGATACGCAGTATTTT. Translation: CASRGTRGATDTQYF.

V is TRBV15 and J is TRBJ2-4; D uncertain. Germline assignment: CDR1 LNHNV and CDR2 YYDKDF (reference sequence). Trimming stripped 5 bases from V and 1 base from J, with 18 bases between. CDR3 length: 17 residues. The CDR3 coding sequence is TGTGCCACCAGCTACCTTAACAGCCCATTGGCCAAAAACATTCAGTACTTC. Protein: CATSYLNSPLAKNIQYF.

Of note for this clone: Other DNA sequences of this sample code for an identical CDR3. This chain links TRBV20-1 with TRBJ2-1; D is undetermined. V lost 6 bases to trimming and J lost 6 bases, with 6 bases between them. The CDR3 is made up of 10 amino acids. The germline V gene encodes CDR1 DFQATT and CDR2 SNEGSKA (reference sequence). The CDR3 coding sequence is TGCAGTGCCCGGTCCAATGAGCAGTTCTTC. This sequence encodes CSARSNEQFF.

The CDR3 region is CSVRGQGNTEAFF. The CDR3 nucleotides are TGCAGCGTCAGGGGACAGGGAAACACTGAAGCTTTCTTT. The chain links TRBV29-1 to TRBJ1-1; 9 positions match TRBD1. The CDR3 is 13 amino acids. The ends lost 6 bases at V and 2 bases at J; junction bases unmatched: 4. CDR1 is SQVTM and CDR2 is ANQGSEA in the germline V gene.

The J gene is TRBJ1-2, the V gene TRBV10-2, with 9 bases aligning to TRBD1. This CDR3 spans 14 amino acids. Germline loops: CDR1 WSHSY, CDR2 SAAADI. V trimming: 6 bases; J trimming: 2 bases; junction bases outside the gene matches: 4. The CDR3 nucleotides are TGCGCCAGCAGGATGGGACAGGGAAACTATGGCTACACCTTC. Protein: CASRMGQGNYGYTF.

On this clone itself: The identical CDR3 is also encoded by other nucleotide sequences in the sample. The chain links TRBV27 to TRBJ2-7; D is possibly TRBD1 (5 bases). Germline V gives CDR1 MNHEY, CDR2 SMNVEV (reference sequence). The CDR3 runs to 13 residues. V was trimmed by 2 bases and J by 3 bases, leaving 8 bases between them. DNA of the CDR3: TGTGCCAGCAGTTTACGGCAGGGCTACGAGCAGTACTTC. It codes for CASSLRQGYEQYF.

This clone was observed once. This chain uses TRBV30 with TRBJ2-5; D unclear. This CDR3 spans 13 amino acids. Germline V gene sequence: CDR1 GTSNPN, CDR2 SVGIG (reference sequence). Trimming cost V 4 bases and J 0 bases, with 9 bases left between them. The CDR3 DNA reads TGTGCCTGGACTCCCGCCAACCAAGAGACCCAGTACTTC. This gives the protein CAWTPANQETQYF.

The chain employs TRBV29-1 and TRBJ1-1; the D gene is possibly TRBD1 (5 bases). CDR1 is SQVTM, CDR2 ANQGSEA, per germline. There are 14 residues in the CDR3. V was clipped by 5 bases and J by 4 bases, with 17 bases between them. The CDR3 region is CSVSWGQVGTEAFF. CDR3 bases: TGCAGCGTTTCTTGGGGCCAGGTAGGCACTGAAGCTTTCTTT.

This clone was picked up a small number of times. The gene calls are TRBV29-1 and TRBJ2-1; D not certain. CDR1 and CDR2 from the germline V gene are SQVTM and ANQGSEA. The ends were cut back, 6 bases at V and 6 bases at J, with 12 bases in the middle. This CDR3 comprises 12 residues. The chain's CDR3 is CSVLALVNEQFF. DNA for the CDR3: TGCAGCGTGCTCGCTCTCGTCAATGAGCAGTTCTTC.

The chain recombines TRBV29-1 with TRBJ1-1, with D possibly being TRBD1 (6 bases). Per germline, CDR1 SQVTM and CDR2 ANQGSEA. Trimming removed 6 bases at V and 0 bases at J, with 14 bases between. The CDR3 loop spans 14 amino acids. The CDR3 coding sequence is TGCAGCGTGACCGGACAGAGTCTGAACACTGAAGCTTTCTTT. Protein: CSVTGQSLNTEAFF.

The V gene is TRBV15, the J gene TRBJ2-2; no firm D call. Germline values: CDR1 LNHNV, CDR2 YYDKDF (reference sequence). V lost 3 bases to trimming and J lost 6 bases, with 14 bases between them. The CDR3 loop spans 15 amino acids. The CDR3 sequence: CATSREPRLAGELFF. The CDR3 nucleotides are TGTGCCACCAGCAGGGAGCCTCGGTTGGCCGGGGAGCTGTTTTTT.

A few counts support this clone. Other DNA sequences in this sample translate to the same CDR3. This chain joins TRBV20-1 and TRBJ1-1; D is unclear. Trimming took off 0 bases at V and 5 bases at J, with 4 bases between the two ends. CDR1 DFQATT and CDR2 SNEGSKA come from the germline V gene (reference sequence). The CDR3 length is 11 residues. The CDR3: CSAREGTEAFF. CDR3 coding DNA: TGCAGTGCTAGAGAGGGAACTGAAGCTTTCTTT.

The V gene is TRBV7-2, the J gene TRBJ2-2; D unresolved. There are 15 residues in the CDR3. V dropped 5 bases and J dropped 1 base, with 11 bases sitting between them. Germline loops: CDR1 SGHTA, CDR2 FQGNSA. DNA of the CDR3: TGTGCCAGCAGCCGCGACACGGTGAACACCGGGGAGCTGTTTTTT. Translated: CASSRDTVNTGELFF.

The rearrangement joins TRBV27 to TRBJ2-3; no firm D call. Germline-derived CDR1 and CDR2 are MNHEY and SMNVEV (reference sequence). Trimming pared 2 bases from V and 4 bases from J, leaving 4 bases between. CDR3 length: 12 amino acids. The CDR3 here is CASSLPPDTQYF. The CDR3 coding sequence is TGTGCCAGCAGTTTACCTCCAGATACGCAGTATTTT.

V gene TRBV9 combines with J gene TRBJ2-4, with 9 bases that match TRBD1. CDR3 size: 14 residues. After removal of 2 bases from V and 9 bases from J, the junction contained 6 bases not matched to a gene. CDR1 and CDR2 from the germline V gene are SGDLS and YYNGEE. In nucleotides, the CDR3 is TGTGCCAGCAGCGTCGGGACAGGGTTATTCATTCAGTACTTC. Translated: CASSVGTGLFIQYF.

The chain uses TRBV5-1 and TRBJ2-7; D is possibly TRBD1 (6 bases). CDR3 length equals 11 residues. Germline V gene lookup returns CDR1 SGHRS and CDR2 YFSETQ. The V end was cut by 3 bases, the J end by 9 bases, with 10 bases between. The CDR3 DNA reads as TGCGCCAGCAGCTCAGGGGAAGGGCAGTACTTC. It encodes CASSSGEGQYF.

V is TRBV6-6 and J is TRBJ1-5, with D maybe TRBD1 (5 bases). V lost 1 base to trimming and J lost 6 bases, with 13 bases between them. CDR3 length: 15 amino acids. Germline V lookup: CDR1 MNHNY, CDR2 SVGAGI (reference sequence). CDR3 sequence reads: CASSYLGRGGQPQHF. The CDR3, as DNA: TGTGCCAGCAGTTACTTGGGGCGAGGTGGTCAGCCCCAGCATTTT.

This clone was recorded a few times. The chain employs TRBV29-1 and TRBJ2-5; D is uncertain. Germline CDR1 and CDR2: SQVTM and ANQGSEA. Trimming shortened V by 6 bases and J by 1 base, and 9 bases separated the two germline ends. The CDR3 extends over 12 amino acids. In nucleotides, the CDR3 is TGCAGCGTCGGGCTCTCCCAAGAGACCCAGTACTTC. Translation: CSVGLSQETQYF.